The sequence of this T cell receptor (beta chain) was determined in a study of blood T cell repertoires in COVID-19. Across the whole study: COVID-19 samples collected from the United States, Italy and Spain covered acute and convalescent phases. Sources were T cells, B-cell-depleted T cells, or PBMCs; the material itself was cDNA or gDNA.

Germline-derived CDR1 and CDR2 are SNHLY and FYNNEI. V lost 9 bases, J lost 5 bases, and 20 bases lay in between. This CDR3 has 14 amino acids. TCRdb's table, derived via immunoSEQ multiplex PCR, lists solely in-frame clones and lacks some. This sample yields under 100,000 clones, of which about 87% are seen a single time; 5.1% belongs to the top ten. The specimen sequenced was peripheral blood. The sequence derives from a man aged 35 to 55 with acute or convalescent COVID-19. The genes are TRBV2 and TRBJ2-7, with a tentative D call TRBD1 (6 bases). This chain's CDR3 is CARRIGQSPNEQYF. The CDR3 bases are TGTGCCAGGCGGATTGGACAGTCCCCCAACGAGCAGTACTTC.